The 3 T cell receptor beta chains in this list originate from one sample, sequenced in a study of cytomegalovirus exposure and HLA in healthy donors. PCR employed 60 Vbeta and 13 Jbeta primers. Sequencing was performed with immunoSEQ multiplex PCR; in TCRdb, only in-frame clones are kept and a portion is missing. The table records roughly 230,000 clones, 85% to 95% of them present only once. Sequencing was performed on PBMCs. Receptors were obtained from a girl aged 2 to 9 in good health and CMV-seronegative.

In this sample, this clone turned up once. The chain links TRBV6-1 to TRBJ1-1; maybe TRBD1 (5 bases). Germline V lookup: CDR1 MNHNS, CDR2 SASEGT. The CDR3 runs to 13 residues. V was shortened by 5 bases and J by 1 base, with 8 bases between the two germline ends. CDR3 nucleotide sequence: TGTGCCAGCAGTTATACAGGGAACACTGAAGCTTTCTTT. Its translation is CASSYTGNTEAFF.

The chain carries TRBV4-2 and TRBJ2-1, with TRBD2 matching over 13 bases. This CDR3 region has 15 residues. The V gene's germline CDR1 is LGHNA and CDR2 YNFKEQ. Trimming took 0 bases from V and 7 from J; bases not matched to a gene: 0. CDR3 nucleotides: TGTGCCAGCAGCCAAGAGGGACTAGCGGGAAATGAGCAGTTCTTC. Its protein product is CASSQEGLAGNEQFF.

This chain links TRBV13 with TRBJ2-5; D not resolved. Judging by the DNA end, TRBJ2-7 fits better; the J call may be wrong. CDR1 and CDR2 from the germline V gene are PRHDT and FYEKMQ (reference sequence). CDR3 length: 12 residues. This CDR3 reads CASSLGRYEQYF. The CDR3 DNA is TGTGCCAGCAGCTTAGGCCGCTACGAGCAGTACTTC.